Included here is one T cell receptor beta chain sequence, with context. Antigen: not known. The read falls 3 residues short of the CDR3 end, and the missing part is taken from the germline J gene. These data are taken from a study of T cells in women clearing cervical HPV infection. Clones were sequenced by immunoSEQ multiplex PCR, and TCRdb holds only the in-frame ones, with some missing. This sample's clone table lists around 46,000 clones. Germline CDR1 and CDR2: GTSNPN and SVGIG (reference sequence). The CDR3 runs to 13 residues. The ends lost 4 bases at V and 7 bases at J; junction bases unmatched: 9. Study-level findings and limits: CIN3+ cases had significantly higher TCR repertoire richness than controls, but evenness did not differ.

This clonotype was obtained from a woman aged 18 to 75 with a cervical HPV16 infection that either progressed to CIN3+ or cleared (not recorded which). The chain couples TRBV30 to TRBJ1-2; TRBD1 matches 7 bases. The sequencing sample was made of blood buffy coat. The CDR3 here is CAWNNRGMGGYTF. The CDR3 bases that were read are TGTGCCTGGAACAACAGGGGAATGGGTGGC.